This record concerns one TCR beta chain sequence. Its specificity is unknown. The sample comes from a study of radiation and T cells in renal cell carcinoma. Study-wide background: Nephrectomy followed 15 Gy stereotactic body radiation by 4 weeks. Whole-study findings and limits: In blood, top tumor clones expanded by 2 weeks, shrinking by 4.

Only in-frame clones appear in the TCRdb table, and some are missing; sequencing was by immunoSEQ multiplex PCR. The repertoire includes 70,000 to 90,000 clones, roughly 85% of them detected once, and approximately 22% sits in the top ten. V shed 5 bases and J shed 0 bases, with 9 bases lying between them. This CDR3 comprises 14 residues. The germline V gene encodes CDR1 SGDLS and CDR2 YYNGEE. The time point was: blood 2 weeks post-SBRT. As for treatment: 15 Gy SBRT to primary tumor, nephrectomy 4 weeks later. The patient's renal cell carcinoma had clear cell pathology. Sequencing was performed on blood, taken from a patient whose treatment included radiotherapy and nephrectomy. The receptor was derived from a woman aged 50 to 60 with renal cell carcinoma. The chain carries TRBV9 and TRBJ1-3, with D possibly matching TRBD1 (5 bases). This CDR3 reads CASSPGLSGNTIYF. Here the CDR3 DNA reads TGTGCCAGCAGTCCGGGGCTCTCTGGAAACACCATATATTTT. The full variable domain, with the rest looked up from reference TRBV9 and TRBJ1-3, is DSGVTQTPKHLITATGQRVTLRCSPRSGDLSVYWYQQSLDQGLQFLIQYYNGEERAKGNILERFSAQQFPDLHSELNLSSLELGDSALYFCASSPGLSGNTIYFGEGSWLTVV.